This TCR beta chain was profiled in a study of cytomegalovirus exposure and HLA in healthy donors. The PCR was carried out with 60 Vbeta primers and 13 Jbeta primers. TCRdb's table, derived via immunoSEQ multiplex PCR, lists solely in-frame clones and lacks some. Here the sample spans roughly 160,000 clones, roughly 81% being singletons. This CDR3 has 12 amino acids. From germline, CDR1 is LGHNA and CDR2 YNFKEQ. Trimming pared 2 bases from V and 10 bases from J, leaving 11 bases between. For this clone: Antigen unknown.

Whole-study results and caveats: HLA allele associations emerged for some 16,000 TCR beta sequences in a later analysis, at 0.05 false discovery rate.

The receptor was isolated from a woman between 50 and 59 years old in good health and CMV-seronegative. The sample taken for sequencing was PBMCs. The rearrangement joins TRBV4-2 to TRBJ1-2; maybe TRBD1 (6 bases). CDR3 amino acids: CASSQPQGYYTF. In nucleotides, the CDR3 is TGTGCCAGCAGCCAACCACAGGGTTACTACACCTTC.